Listed below are T cell receptor beta chains from one sample, sequenced in a study of STAT5B mutations in CD4+ large granular lymphocyte leukemia. Method: immunoSEQ multiplex PCR; TCRdb's copy keeps in-frame clones and lacks some. There are 20,000 to 25,000 clones in the sample; approximately 80% occur only once, and less than 0.5% lies in the top ten. Specimen: CD4+ T cells from blood buffy coats. These receptors were obtained from a human donor in good health. Each CDR3 is given with its conserved first and last residue. Each record gives: D gene, clone size, J gene, V gene, CDR3 DNA, CDR3 protein. D genes are given only for firm matches. Clone size appears in some rows only: once, few, many, or a class for an expanded clone.

TRBD2 | - | TRBJ2-3 | TRBV27 | TGTGCCAGCAGCGCTACCGGGGGGGCAGATACGCAGTATTTT | CASSATGGADTQYF
TRBD2 | - | TRBJ2-7 | TRBV10-3 | TGTGCCACAGGACTAGCGGGGAACGAGCAGTACTTC | CATGLAGNEQYF
TRBD2 | - | TRBJ2-5 | TRBV6-1 | TGTGCCAGCAGTGAAGGACTAGCGGGAGTGGTGGAGACCCAGTACTTC | CASSEGLAGVVETQYF
TRBD1 | - | TRBJ2-3 | TRBV5-4 | TGTGCCAGCAGCTTGGACCGACAGGGCGGCACAGATACGCAGTATTTT | CASSLDRQGGTDTQYF
TRBD1 | - | TRBJ2-5 | TRBV18 | TGTGCCAGCTCACCACCGGGGACAGGGGGCGAGGTCACCCAGTACTTC | CASSPPGTGGEVTQYF
- | - | TRBJ2-3 | TRBV21-1 | TGTGCCAAGGCGGGGGGCGCCACAGATACGCAGTATTTT | CAKAGGATDTQYF
- | few | TRBJ1-1 | TRBV11-3 | TGTGCCAGCAGCTTAGGACGGGAGGCAGCTTTCTTT | CASSLGREAAFF
- | few | TRBJ2-2 | TRBV30 | TGTGCCTGGAGTGGCTTTTCGAACACCGGGGAGCTGTTTTTT | CAWSGFSNTGELFF
TRBD1 | few | TRBJ2-7 | TRBV11-2 | TGTGCCAGCAGCCGGGACAGAACCTCCTACGAGCAGTACTTC | CASSRDRTSYEQYF
- | - | TRBJ2-1 | TRBV5-5 | TGTGCCAGCAGCCGATTGGGCCTGGCGAGCAATGAGCAGTTCTTC | CASSRLGLASNEQFF
- | - | TRBJ1-1 | TRBV6-6 | TGTGCCAGCAGTTCTACGGGCCCGAACACTGAAGCTTTCTTT | CASSSTGPNTEAFF
- | few | TRBJ1-1 | TRBV11-3 | TGTGCCAGCAGTTCGATGCCGAACACTGAAGCTTTCTTT | CASSSMPNTEAFF
- | - | TRBJ2-3 | TRBV30 | TGTGCCTGGAGTCAAACAGGATCGAGCACAGATACGCAGTATTTT | CAWSQTGSSTDTQYF
TRBD2 | once | TRBJ2-3 | TRBV6-1 | TGTGCCAGCAGTGAGTTAAGCGGGAGGATAGATACGCAGTATTTT | CASSELSGRIDTQYF
- | - | TRBJ2-2 | TRBV29-1 | TGCAGCGTCGAAAGTATTGCGTTGGGGTACGGGGAGCTGTTTTTT | CSVESIALGYGELFF
- | few | TRBJ1-4 | TRBV2 | TGTGCCAGCAGTCGTGAAAAACTGTTTTTT | CASSREKLFF
- | - | TRBJ1-2 | TRBV6-1 | TGTGCCAGCAGTGAGGGCAGTAACTATGGCTACACCTTC | CASSEGSNYGYTF
- | - | TRBJ1-1 | TRBV30 | TGTGCCTGGAGGGATGAACCAGGGGACTTTATAGAGAACACTGAAGCTTTCTTT | CAWRDEPGDFIENTEAFF
- | - | TRBJ2-1 | TRBV19 | TGTGCCAGTAGTATAGTTCCCCGAGATCTCTACAATGAGCAGTTCTTC | CASSIVPRDLYNEQFF
TRBD1 | - | TRBJ1-4 | TRBV6-1 | TGTGCCACCTCACAGGGGCGGAGCGGTAATGAAAAACTGTTTTTT | CATSQGRSGNEKLFF
- | few | TRBJ1-1 | TRBV7-9 | TGTGCCAGCAGCTTAGCAGGGAATTCCGCTGAAGCTTTCTTT | CASSLAGNSAEAFF
- | few | TRBJ1-5 | TRBV6-5 | TGTGCCAGCAGTAACCGACGTTATAGCAATCAGCCCCAGCATTTT | CASSNRRYSNQPQHF
TRBD1 | once | TRBJ1-5 | TRBV18 | TGTGCCAGCTCACTGGGACAGGAGAATCAGCCCCAGCATTTT | CASSLGQENQPQHF
- | few | TRBJ2-2 | TRBV6-1 | TGTGCCAGCATCTCCGGGGACCCTACCGGGGAGCTGTTTTTT | CASISGDPTGELFF
TRBD1 | - | TRBJ2-5 | TRBV6-1 | TGTGCCAGCAGGAAGGGACAGCTCCAAGAGACCCAGTACTTC | CASRKGQLQETQYF
- | once | TRBJ2-1 | TRBV7-2 | TGTGCCAGCAGCTTAGTTGCAGGGTCGAATGAGCAGTTCTTC | CASSLVAGSNEQFF
- | - | TRBJ1-2 | TRBV5-4 | TGTGCCAGCAGCTTGGACAGACTCTATGGCTACACCTTC | CASSLDRLYGYTF
- | once | TRBJ1-5 | TRBV19 | TGTGCCAGTAGTGACCGGGACTCCAGCAATCAGCCCCAGCATTTT | CASSDRDSSNQPQHF
TRBD2 | - | TRBJ2-5 | TRBV5-1 | TGCGCCAGCAGCGGGGGACTAGCGGAACAAGAGACCCAGTACTTC | CASSGGLAEQETQYF
- | - | TRBJ1-4 | TRBV11-3 | TGTGCCAGCAGCTTAGACCCAGGGACTAATGAAAAACTGTTTTTT | CASSLDPGTNEKLFF
- | - | TRBJ1-6 | TRBV7-6 | TGTGCCAGCAGCCGCGGGGGGGCAAACTCACCCCTCCACTTT | CASSRGGANSPLHF